There are a few counts of the clone carrying this TCR beta chain. The sample is drawn from a study of blood T cells in healthy people across ages. The CDR3 totals 16 residues. J gave up 0 bases and V 0 bases, and 5 bases lay outside the gene matches. CDR1 MNHNY and CDR2 SVGAGI come from the germline V gene (reference sequence). PCR was performed a second time for about 7 to 12 cycles using a sample-barcoded 5' primer and a J-beta primer mix. From the 5' RACE reads, TCRdb called clonotypes with MiXCR, one entry per CDR3 protein. This sample has approximately 1.5 million distinct CDR3 sequences, with roughly two fifths found just once.

The rearrangement joins TRBV6-6 to TRBJ2-7, with 7 bases fitting TRBD2. The sequencing input was blood. This clonotype originated in a woman in her late teens or twenties in good health. The CDR3 region is CASSYSGGVSSYEQYF. In nucleotides, the CDR3 is TGTGCCAGCAGTTACTCGGGGGGGGTGAGCTCCTACGAGCAGTACTTC.